This TCR beta chain was obtained from a study of shared clonotypes between healthy human individuals. About the research overall: Three plates were used per donor for CD4 naive, three for CD4 memory, two for CD8 naive and one for CD8 memory.

Concerning this clone: What it binds is unknown.

Per the germline V gene, CDR1 is SNHLY and CDR2 is FYNNEI. This CDR3 is 12 amino acids long. V lost 7 bases, J lost 8 bases, and 12 bases lay in between. Study-wide points: The study drew on few donors, limiting represented genetic and exposure-history diversity.

The study separated CD4+ cells into CD45RA+ naive and CD45RA-negative memory subsets. Clones were sequenced by immunoSEQ multiplex PCR, and TCRdb holds only the in-frame ones, with some missing. The data contain 2,500,000 or so clones, under 95% of them singletons. This TCR was sampled from a man aged 18 to 29 in good health. Some clones in this sample may be carry-over from other donors' samples. V gene TRBV2 combines with J gene TRBJ2-1, with D possibly TRBD2 on 6 matching bases. The specimen sequenced was naive CD4+ T cells from PBMCs. The sample's subset: CD45RA+ positively selected. The CDR3 protein is CASKASVYEQFF. In DNA, the CDR3 is TGTGCCAGCAAGGCTAGCGTTTATGAGCAGTTCTTC.